The clone carrying this TCR beta chain appeared a single time. Antigen specificity is unknown. The PCR contained 60 Vbeta and 13 Jbeta primers. The method was immunoSEQ multiplex PCR; TCRdb's version includes in-frame clones alone and lacks a portion of them. The top ten hold 4% to 6% of the sample, which has 150,000 to 200,000 clones, 80% to 90% seen once. V was shortened by 0 bases and J by 5 bases, with 14 bases between the two germline ends. CDR3 length equals 15 residues. Germline V lookup: CDR1 SGHRS, CDR2 YFSETQ. These data originate in a study of cytomegalovirus exposure and HLA in healthy donors. Study-level findings and limits: For most TCR sequences rarity was the rule, although some public TCRs occurred in many donors. Reports indicated that the classifier achieved high specificity and sensitivity in diagnosing cytomegalovirus status.

The sequenced sample was PBMCs. The genes are TRBV5-1 and TRBJ2-5; D possibly corresponds to TRBD1 (5 bases). The sequence was obtained from a girl aged 5-17 years in good health and CMV-seropositive. In DNA, the CDR3 is TGCGCCAGCAGCTTGGACAGGACCCCCGGTGAGACCCAGTACTTC. It is translated as CASSLDRTPGETQYF.